The 23 T cell receptor beta chains listed next were all sequenced from one sample in a study of blood T cells in healthy people across ages. A second PCR, run for roughly 7 to 11 cycles, used a sample-barcoded 5' primer plus a J-beta primer mix. MiXCR, run by TCRdb on the 5' RACE reads, gives a single entry per CDR3 protein. The data show roughly 1,500,000 distinct CDR3 sequences, around 39% seen once. Input material: blood. These receptors were taken from a woman younger than 35 in good health.

This clonotype turned up a few times. This rearrangement joins TRBV20-1 to TRBJ2-7; the match to TRBD2 covers 11 bases. V dropped 5 bases and J dropped 4; count of bases not matched to a gene: 7. This CDR3 is 14 amino acids long. Germline assignment: CDR1 DFQATT and CDR2 SNEGSKA (reference sequence). The CDR3: CSAGGGTSGYEQYF. The CDR3 DNA reads as TGCAGTGCTGGGGGCGGGACTAGCGGTTACGAGCAGTACTTC.

This clonotype has more than one count but fewer than ten. The chain links TRBV2 to TRBJ2-7; D unresolved. Germline CDR1 reads SNHLY; CDR2 reads FYNNEI. Deletions cut 4 bases from V and 7 bases from J, with 14 bases between. CDR3 length: 13 residues. CDR3 sequence reads: CASSGSALGEQYF. DNA of the CDR3: TGTGCCAGCAGTGGGTCAGCACTTGGGGAGCAGTACTTC.

The CDR3 nucleotides are TGTGCCAGCAGTTTAGCGTCCTTATGGAAGGGCAAAAACATTCAGTACTTC. Protein sequence: CASSLASLWKGKNIQYF. This chain joins TRBV27 and TRBJ2-4; D unresolved. Deletions cut 2 bases from V and 3 bases from J, with 17 bases between. CDR1 is MNHEY, CDR2 SMNVEV, per germline (reference sequence). The CDR3 contains 17 residues.

This chain links TRBV5-6 with TRBJ1-1; D is ambiguous. CDR3 length equals 18 residues. Germline V gene lookup returns CDR1 SGHDT and CDR2 YYEEEE. V was cut by 0 bases and J by 3 bases, with 21 bases left in between. CDR3: CASSLVSGPADGDTEAFF. CDR3 nucleotides: TGTGCCAGCAGCTTGGTTTCCGGGCCAGCCGACGGTGACACTGAAGCTTTCTTT. Full variable domain (rest looked up from reference TRBV5-6 and TRBJ1-1): DAGVTQSPTHLIKTRGQQVTLRCSPKSGHDTVSWYQQALGQGPQFIFQYYEEEERQRGNFPDRFSGHQFPNYSSELNVNALLLGDSALYLCASSLVSGPADGDTEAFFGQGTRLTVV.

The chain combines TRBV15 with TRBJ2-1; 8 bases fit TRBD2. Trimming took 4 bases from V and 4 from J; bases not matched to a gene: 9. The CDR3 extends over 16 amino acids. The germline CDR1 and CDR2 sequences are LNHNV and YYDKDF (reference sequence). Here the CDR3 reads CATSKPLAGIYNEQFF. In DNA, the CDR3 is TGTGCCACCAGCAAACCCTTAGCGGGGATATACAATGAGCAGTTCTTC.

V gene TRBV28 combines with J gene TRBJ1-2, with D uncertain. The CDR3 is made up of 12 amino acids. The V gene lost 7 bases and the J gene lost 8 bases, with 14 bases spanning the gap. From germline, CDR1 is MDHEN and CDR2 SYDVKM. DNA of the CDR3: TGTGCCAGCACCCGGGCGACATTCGGCTACACCTTC. This codes for CASTRATFGYTF.

This clonotype was seen a handful of times. The chain couples TRBV12-3 or TRBV12-4 to TRBJ2-3; 8 bases match TRBD1. J was trimmed by 3 bases and V by 2 bases; bases with no gene match: 4. There are 15 residues in the CDR3. The CDR3 here is CASSLTRGLTDTQYF. In DNA, the CDR3 is TGTGCCAGCAGTTTAACCAGGGGGCTGACAGATACGCAGTATTTT.

The chain couples TRBV6-1 to TRBJ2-2; D remains unclear. Germline CDR1 MNHNS, CDR2 SASEGT. This CDR3 is 12 amino acids long. Trimming took off 8 bases at V and 8 bases at J, with 12 bases between the two ends. The chain's CDR3 is CASPQYGGELFF. In DNA, the CDR3 is TGTGCCAGCCCCCAGTACGGAGGGGAGCTGTTTTTT.

This clonotype was detected only a few times. J is TRBJ1-2 and V is TRBV5-6; tentatively, D is TRBD1 (5 bases). The V gene lost 5 bases and the J gene lost 0 bases, with 14 bases spanning the gap. CDR1 is SGHDT, CDR2 YYEEEE, per germline. This CDR3 spans 15 amino acids. This chain's CDR3 is CASRFGETANYGYTF. The CDR3 nucleotides are TGTGCCAGCAGATTTGGGGAGACAGCTAACTATGGCTACACCTTC.

The V call is TRBV20-1, the J call TRBJ2-3, with D perhaps matching TRBD1 (6 bases). The CDR3 length is 15 residues. Germline assignment: CDR1 DFQATT and CDR2 SNEGSKA (reference sequence). The V gene lost 3 bases and the J gene lost 1 base, with 14 bases spanning the gap. CDR3 sequence: CSARIGGEGTDTQYF. The CDR3 nucleotides read TGCAGTGCTAGGATAGGGGGAGAAGGCACAGATACGCAGTATTTT.

The genes are TRBV6-5 and TRBJ2-1; tentatively, D is TRBD1 (6 bases). Germline V gene lookup returns CDR1 MNHEY and CDR2 SVGAGI. V lost 2 bases and J lost 11, with 16 bases in between. This CDR3 spans 14 amino acids. CDR3 DNA sequence: TGTGCCAGCAGTTACGAGGGGACACCCCTTAAGCAGTTCTTC. It specifies CASSYEGTPLKQFF.

V usage is TRBV12-3 or TRBV12-4 and J usage is TRBJ1-4; D gene ambiguous. The ends were cut back, 5 bases at V and 6 bases at J, with 4 bases in the middle. CDR3 length: 11 amino acids. The CDR3 is CASSPHEKLFF. The DNA of the CDR3 is TGTGCCAGCAGTCCGCATGAAAAACTGTTTTTT.

This chain connects TRBV6-2 or TRBV6-3 to TRBJ2-2, with D perhaps TRBD1 (5 bases). V was pared by 0 bases and J by 6 bases, with 11 bases between. Germline-derived CDR1 and CDR2 are MNHEY and SVGEGT. CDR3 length: 15 amino acids. DNA of the CDR3: TGTGCCAGCAGTTACTCGATCCAGGGTGCCGGGGAGCTGTTTTTT. Protein product: CASSYSIQGAGELFF.

This clonotype has more than one count but fewer than ten. The chain joins TRBV6-2 or TRBV6-3 to TRBJ1-5, with D perhaps TRBD1 (5 bases). V dropped 4 bases and J dropped 1 base, with 14 bases sitting between them. Germline V lookup: CDR1 MNHEY, CDR2 SVGEGT. The CDR3 contains 16 residues. CDR3 region: CASSFPGRLSNQPQHF. DNA for the CDR3: TGTGCCAGCAGTTTTCCGGGACGGCTAAGCAATCAGCCCCAGCATTTT.

This clonotype occurred many times. V gene TRBV5-1 combines with J gene TRBJ2-5; possibly TRBD1 for D (6 bases). Germline V gives CDR1 SGHRS, CDR2 YFSETQ. This CDR3 has 14 residues. Trimming removed 0 bases from V and 11 bases from J, with 17 bases in between. Here the CDR3 reads CASSLEQGIKEQYF. The CDR3 coding sequence is TGCGCCAGCAGCTTGGAACAGGGTATAAAAGAGCAGTACTTC.

This clonotype was found a few times. J is TRBJ1-1 and V is TRBV12-3 or TRBV12-4; 9 positions match TRBD1. Trimming cost V 5 bases and J 4 bases; bases outside gene matches: 2. This CDR3 has 13 residues. DNA of the CDR3: TGTGCCAGCAGTAAGGACAGGGGCACTGAAGCTTTCTTT. This codes for CASSKDRGTEAFF.

This sequence joins TRBV20-1 and TRBJ2-7, with D tentatively TRBD1 (6 bases). V lost 5 bases to trimming and J lost 7 bases, with 12 bases between them. Per germline, CDR1 DFQATT and CDR2 SNEGSKA (reference sequence). The CDR3 has 11 residues. The CDR3 reads CSAGQHNEQYF. The CDR3 DNA sequence: TGCAGTGCTGGACAGCACAATGAGCAGTACTTC.

This clonotype was counted a few times. The genes are TRBV7-9 and TRBJ2-1, with D perhaps TRBD1 (5 bases). V shed 4 bases and J shed 4 bases, with 14 bases lying between them. The CDR3 runs 15 residues. Looked up from germline, CDR1 is SEHNR and CDR2 is FQNEAQ (reference sequence). The CDR3 nucleotides are TGTGCCAGCAGCTGGGGCACCCTTCTATACAATGAGCAGTTCTTC. This translates into CASSWGTLLYNEQFF.

V is TRBV10-2 and J is TRBJ2-1, with 13 positions matching TRBD2. The J call may be incorrect, as the DNA end agrees better with TRBJ2-7. The CDR3 has 19 residues. CDR1 and CDR2 from the germline V gene are WSHSY and SAAADI. The CDR3 spells CARPTVLAGGPSSYNEQYF. CDR3 DNA sequence: TGCGCCAGACCCACAGTACTAGCGGGGGGGCCAAGCTCCTACAATGAGCAGTACTTC.

In the case of this clonotype: At one end the junction does not follow the germline gene, possibly because of a read error. The rearrangement links TRBV6-5 to TRBJ1-2; 11 positions match TRBD1. Germline V CDR1 and CDR2: MNHEY, SVGAGI. This CDR3 contains 17 residues. CDR3 loop: CASSYSWTGGADYGYTF. The CDR3 region has the DNA TGTGCAAGCAGTTACTCATGGACAGGGGGCGCGGACTATGGCTACACCTTC.

As regards this clonotype: A much larger clone differs from this one at a single base, so this may be a read error. This chain links TRBV27 with TRBJ1-1; possible D gene TRBD1, 5 bases. V gave up 5 bases and J gave up 3 bases, with 10 bases separating them. CDR3 length: 13 amino acids. Germline CDR1 is MNHEY and CDR2 is SMNVEV (reference sequence). DNA of the CDR3: TGTGCCAGCAGTCCCCGACAGTACACTGAAGCTTTCTTT. This codes for CASSPRQYTEAFF.

Written as DNA, the CDR3 is TGTGCCACCAGCGGGAGTGGGAACACCGGGGAGCTGTTTTTT. It specifies CATSGSGNTGELFF. This chain uses TRBV15 with TRBJ2-2; TRBD2 might be the D (5 bases). V lost 5 bases to trimming and J lost 1 base, with 8 bases between them. The CDR3 has 14 amino acids. The germline CDR1 and CDR2 sequences are LNHNV and YYDKDF (reference sequence).

In this sample, this clonotype turned up a few times. The chain links TRBV7-8 to TRBJ2-1; TRBD2 matches at 10 bases. Trimming took 4 bases from V and 5 from J; bases not matched to a gene: 8. The CDR3 length is 16 residues. Germline V gene lookup returns CDR1 SGHVS and CDR2 FQNEAQ. CDR3 sequence: CASSSRRLAGDNEQFF. Written as DNA, the CDR3 is TGTGCCAGCAGCTCACGTCGGCTAGCGGGAGACAATGAGCAGTTCTTC. Drawing the rest from reference TRBV7-8 and TRBJ2-1, the complete variable domain is GAGVSQSPRYKVAKRGQDVALRCDPISGHVSLFWYQQALGQGPEFLTYFQNEAQLDKSGLPSDRFFAERPEGSVSTLKIQRTQQEDSAVYLCASSSRRLAGDNEQFFGPGTRLTVL.